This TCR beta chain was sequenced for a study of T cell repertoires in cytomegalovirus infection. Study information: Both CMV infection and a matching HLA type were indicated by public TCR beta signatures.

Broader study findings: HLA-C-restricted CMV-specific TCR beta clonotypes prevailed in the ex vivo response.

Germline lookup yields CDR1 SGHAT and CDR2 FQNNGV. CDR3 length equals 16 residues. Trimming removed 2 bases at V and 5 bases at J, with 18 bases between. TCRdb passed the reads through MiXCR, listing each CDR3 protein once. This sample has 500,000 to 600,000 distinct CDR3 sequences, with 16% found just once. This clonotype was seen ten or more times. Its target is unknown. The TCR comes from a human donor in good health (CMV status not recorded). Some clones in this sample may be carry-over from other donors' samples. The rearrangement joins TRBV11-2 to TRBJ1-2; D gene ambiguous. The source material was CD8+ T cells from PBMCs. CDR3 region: CASSLWGEGARYGYTF. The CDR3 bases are TGTGCCAGCAGCTTATGGGGAGAGGGTGCGAGGTATGGCTACACCTTC. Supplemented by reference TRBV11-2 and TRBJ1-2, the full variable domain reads EAGVAQSPRYKIIEKRQSVAFWCNPISGHATLYWYQQILGQGPKLLIQFQNNGVVDDSQLPKDRFSAERLKGVDSTLKIQPAKLEDSAVYLCASSLWGEGARYGYTFGSGTRLTVV.